What follows are 18 T cell receptor beta chains derived from one specimen sequenced in a study of shared clonotypes between healthy human individuals. Clones were read by immunoSEQ multiplex PCR, and TCRdb kept only the in-frame ones, dropping some. The table lists about 2,500,000 clones, more than 80% of them singletons. Input material: naive CD4+ T cells sorted from blood. Subset denoted: CD45RA+ positively selected. Receptors were obtained from a young man in good health.

The chain joins TRBV6-1 to TRBJ2-7; D is undetermined. With 5 bases removed from V and 2 bases from J, the gap between germline ends came to 16 bases. The CDR3 runs to 15 residues. The germline gives CDR1 MNHNS, CDR2 SASEGT. The CDR3 DNA reads as TGTGCCAGCAGTCCGAGGACCAAGTCAGCCTACGAGCAGTACTTC. The encoded protein is CASSPRTKSAYEQYF.

For this clone: This sample also contains other DNA sequences that code for the same CDR3. The rearrangement links TRBV27 to TRBJ2-7; 9 nucleotides align to TRBD2. Germline V gene data show CDR1 as MNHEY and CDR2 as SMNVEV (reference sequence). The V gene end was trimmed by 2 bases and the J gene end by 1 base; junction bases not matched to a gene: 0. This CDR3 spans 14 amino acids. The CDR3: CASSLLAGSYEQYF. CDR3 nucleotides: TGTGCCAGCAGTTTACTAGCGGGATCCTACGAGCAGTACTTC.

The chain is built from TRBV2 and TRBJ2-5; D is ambiguous. Trimming shortened V by 6 bases and J by 7 bases, and 12 bases separated the two germline ends. CDR1 and CDR2 from the germline V gene are SNHLY and FYNNEI. The CDR3 consists of 12 residues. CDR3 DNA sequence: TGTGCCAGCAGCGAGACCGTGCTGACCCAGTACTTC. This gives the protein CASSETVLTQYF. Together with reference TRBV2 and TRBJ2-5, the CDR3 gives the full variable domain: EPEVTQTPSHQVTQMGQEVILRCVPISNHLYFYWYRQILGQKVEFLVSFYNNEISEKSEIFDDQFSVERPDGSNFTLKIRSTKLEDSAMYFCASSETVLTQYFGPGTRLLVL.

This rearrangement joins TRBV7-6 to TRBJ2-6, with D tentatively TRBD1 or TRBD2 (5 bases each). The CDR3 runs 16 residues. With 5 bases removed from V and 4 bases from J, the gap between germline ends came to 15 bases. Germline values: CDR1 SGHVS, CDR2 FNYEAQ. The chain's CDR3 is CASSTSSGTGANVLTF. The CDR3 nucleotides are TGTGCCAGCAGCACCTCCTCAGGGACCGGGGCCAACGTCCTGACTTTC. Using reference TRBV7-6 and TRBJ2-6 for the parts outside the CDR3, the full variable domain is GAGVSQSPRYKVTKRGQDVALRCDPISGHVSLYWYRQALGQGPEFLTYFNYEAQQDKSGLPNDRFSAERPEGSISTLTIQRTEQRDSAMYRCASSTSSGTGANVLTFGAGSRLTVL.

V gene TRBV28 combines with J gene TRBJ2-3; no clear D gene. The CDR3 extends over 12 amino acids. The V end was cut by 8 bases, the J end by 7 bases, with 13 bases between. Germline CDR1 is MDHEN and CDR2 is SYDVKM. CDR3 sequence reads: CASDDGPNTQYF. DNA of the CDR3: TGTGCCAGCGATGACGGACCTAATACGCAGTATTTT.

This clone came up once. This chain uses TRBV7-6 with TRBJ2-1; D is unclear. Trimming left V 4 bases short and J 10 bases short, with 8 bases between. Germline V gene lookup returns CDR1 SGHVS and CDR2 FNYEAQ. The CDR3 runs 11 residues. The CDR3 is CASSSLVEQFF. The CDR3, as DNA: TGTGCCAGCAGCTCCCTAGTCGAGCAGTTCTTC.

A word on this clone: This CDR3 is also generated by other DNA sequences in the sample. CDR3: CASRGQGYTGELFF. The CDR3 DNA follows: TGTGCCAGCAGAGGACAGGGTTACACCGGGGAGCTGTTTTTT. The chain carries TRBV6-4 and TRBJ2-2; 8 bases are shared with TRBD1. The CDR3 totals 14 residues. Germline values: CDR1 MRHNA, CDR2 SNTAGT. V lost 6 bases and J lost 3; bases outside the gene matches: 3.

A remark on this clone: The sample has other DNA sequences that encode this CDR3 too. The chain links TRBV7-2 to TRBJ2-7, with 7 positions matching TRBD2. J gave up 0 bases and V 1 base, and 6 bases lay outside the gene matches. CDR1 is SGHTA, CDR2 FQGNSA, per germline. The CDR3 spans 16 residues. This chain's CDR3 is CASSLVASGISYEQYF. DNA for the CDR3: TGTGCCAGCAGCTTAGTGGCCAGCGGGATCTCCTACGAGCAGTACTTC. Drawing the rest from reference TRBV7-2 and TRBJ2-7, the complete variable domain is GAGVSQSPSNKVTEKGKDVELRCDPISGHTALYWYRQSLGQGLEFLIYFQGNSAPDKSGLPSDRFSAERTGGSVSTLTIQRTQQEDSAVYLCASSLVASGISYEQYFGPGTRLTVT.

The gene calls are TRBV4-3 and TRBJ2-7, with D possibly being TRBD2 (6 bases). This CDR3 contains 16 residues. Trimming shortened V by 1 base and J by 2 bases, and 15 bases separated the two germline ends. Germline V gene sequence: CDR1 LGHNA, CDR2 YSLEER. This chain's CDR3 is CASSQGRSGFTYEQYF. DNA for the CDR3: TGCGCCAGCAGCCAAGGCCGCAGCGGGTTTACCTACGAGCAGTACTTC.

The V call is TRBV10-1, the J call TRBJ2-2; 10 bases are a match to TRBD1. V lost 3 bases, J lost 4 bases, and 2 bases stayed unmatched. The CDR3 contains 15 residues. The germline V gene encodes CDR1 WNHNN and CDR2 SYGVQD (reference sequence). CDR3 loop: CASSDWTGGTGELFF. The CDR3 DNA sequence: TGCGCCAGCAGTGACTGGACAGGGGGCACCGGGGAGCTGTTTTTT.

The rearrangement joins TRBV5-6 to TRBJ1-1; 9 bases align to TRBD1. Trimming removed 2 bases from V and 0 bases from J; junction bases left unmatched: 5. Germline V gives CDR1 SGHDT, CDR2 YYEEEE. The CDR3 loop spans 16 amino acids. The CDR3 sequence: CASSLPGQGMNTEAFF. The DNA of the CDR3 is TGTGCCAGCAGCTTACCGGGACAGGGTATGAACACTGAAGCTTTCTTT.

This chain joins TRBV28 and TRBJ2-7; D is ambiguous. The CDR3 extends over 17 amino acids. Trimming removed 4 bases from V and 0 bases from J, with 19 bases in between. Germline loops: CDR1 MDHEN, CDR2 SYDVKM. CDR3 in amino acids: CASSSLPPPRSSYEQYF. The CDR3 bases are TGTGCCAGCAGTTCTCTGCCCCCCCCCAGGAGCTCCTACGAGCAGTACTTC.

The V call is TRBV6-5, the J call TRBJ2-7; D remains ambiguous. Trimming pared 8 bases from V and 6 bases from J, leaving 14 bases between. The CDR3 contains 12 residues. The germline CDR1 and CDR2 sequences are MNHEY and SVGAGI. CDR3 loop: CASWPLAGEQYF. For the CDR3, the DNA is TGTGCCAGCTGGCCCCTCGCCGGCGAGCAGTACTTC.

V and J are TRBV4-3 and TRBJ1-5; D is unresolved. V was cut by 0 bases and J by 5 bases, with 5 bases left in between. Per the germline V gene, CDR1 is LGHNA and CDR2 is YSLEER. CDR3 size: 13 residues. The CDR3: CASSQDLYQPQHF. CDR3 DNA sequence: TGCGCCAGCAGCCAAGATCTGTATCAGCCCCAGCATTTT.

This chain links TRBV5-1 with TRBJ2-1; D gene ambiguous. V was trimmed by 7 bases and J by 0 bases, leaving 11 bases between them. Germline CDR1 reads SGHRS; CDR2 reads YFSETQ. The CDR3 extends over 14 amino acids. The CDR3 DNA reads TGCGCCAGCGGCCTAGTCGACTCCTACAATGAGCAGTTCTTC. This encodes CASGLVDSYNEQFF.

The V gene is TRBV16, the J gene TRBJ2-5, with D tentatively TRBD1 (6 bases). Between the trimmed V and J ends, which lost 0 bases and 4 bases, there was a span of 9 bases. From germline, CDR1 is KGHSY and CDR2 FQNENV. This CDR3 is 14 amino acids long. This chain's CDR3 is CASSQSSGVETQYF. CDR3 coding DNA: TGTGCCAGCAGCCAATCGTCAGGGGTAGAGACCCAGTACTTC.

The rearrangement uses TRBV15 and TRBJ1-4, with D hard to call. Trimming stripped 0 bases from V and 0 bases from J, with 5 bases between. The CDR3 totals 15 residues. Germline V gene data show CDR1 as LNHNV and CDR2 as YYDKDF (reference sequence). CDR3 DNA: TGTGCCACCAGCAGAGATTTGGCAACTAATGAAAAACTGTTTTTT. This translates into CATSRDLATNEKLFF.

This chain connects TRBV6-1 to TRBJ2-7; D assignment may be TRBD1 or TRBD2 (5 bases each). The germline V and J ends were trimmed by 6 bases and 5 bases, with 11 bases remaining between them. The V gene's germline CDR1 is MNHNS and CDR2 SASEGT. The length of the CDR3 is 12 residues. The CDR3 here is CASSPGPHEQYF. The CDR3 DNA reads as TGTGCCAGCAGCCCGGGGCCCCACGAGCAGTACTTC.